This T cell receptor (beta chain) came from a study of T cell responses to AZD1222 COVID-19 vaccine. Study in general: Second doses at about 4 or about 12 weeks were pooled.

Overall study findings and caveats: Targeting of unmutated variant regions was reportedly seen in nearly half of spike-specific TCRs. The peak T cell response came first, and repertoires were sampled only after it.

The repertoire was sequenced with immunoSEQ multiplex PCR; TCRdb's copy has only in-frame clones and lacks some. The sample carries 90,000 to 95,000 clones, 80% to 90% recorded once. Worth noting for this clone: The antigen remains unidentified.

The specimen comprised peripheral blood, sampled on day 0 of AZD1222 vaccination. This clonotype was obtained from an adult in good health.

The CDR3 region is CASSLLTYSNTGELFF. CDR3 sequence (DNA): TGTGCCAGCAGCTTACTAACCTACTCGAACACCGGGGAGCTGTTTTTT. V usage is TRBV7-2 and J usage is TRBJ2-2; D is unresolved. Per germline, CDR1 SGHTA and CDR2 FQGNSA. V was cut by 2 bases and J by 0 bases, with 10 bases left in between. This CDR3 contains 16 residues.